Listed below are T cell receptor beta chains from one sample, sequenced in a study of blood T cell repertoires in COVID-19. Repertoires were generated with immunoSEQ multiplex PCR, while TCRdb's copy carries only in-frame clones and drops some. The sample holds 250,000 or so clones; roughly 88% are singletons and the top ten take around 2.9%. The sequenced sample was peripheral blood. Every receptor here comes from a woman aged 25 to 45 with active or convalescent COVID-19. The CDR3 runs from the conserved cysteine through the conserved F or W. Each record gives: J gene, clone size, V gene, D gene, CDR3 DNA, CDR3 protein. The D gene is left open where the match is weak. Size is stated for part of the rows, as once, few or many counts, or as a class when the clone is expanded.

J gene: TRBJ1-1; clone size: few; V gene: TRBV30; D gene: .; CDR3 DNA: TGTGCCTGGGCCGACGGTGGAGACACTGAAGCTTTCTTT; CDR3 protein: CAWADGGDTEAFF
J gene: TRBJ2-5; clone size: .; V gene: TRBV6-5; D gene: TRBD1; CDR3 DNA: TGTGCCAGCGGAGACAGGGACAAAGAGACCCAGTACTTC; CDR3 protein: CASGDRDKETQYF
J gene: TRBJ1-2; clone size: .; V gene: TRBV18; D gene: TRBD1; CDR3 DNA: TGTGCCAGCTCACGACAGGGGACGGACGGCTACACCTTC; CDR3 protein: CASSRQGTDGYTF
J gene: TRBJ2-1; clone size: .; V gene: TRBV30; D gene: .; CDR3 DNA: TGTGCCTGGAGTGTACAGGACAATGAGCAGTTCTTC; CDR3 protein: CAWSVQDNEQFF
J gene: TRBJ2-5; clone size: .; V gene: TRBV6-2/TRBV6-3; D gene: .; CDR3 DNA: TGTGCCAGCAGTTATCGCGAAGAGACCCAGTACTTC; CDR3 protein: CASSYREETQYF
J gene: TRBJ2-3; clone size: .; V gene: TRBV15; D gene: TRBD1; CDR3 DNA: TGTGCCACCAGCAGAGCGGACAGGGGTAGTACGCAGTATTTT; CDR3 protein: CATSRADRGSTQYF
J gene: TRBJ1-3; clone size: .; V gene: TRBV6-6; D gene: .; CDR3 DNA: TGTGCCAGCAGGTTCGATGAGGGCACCATATATTTT; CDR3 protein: CASRFDEGTIYF
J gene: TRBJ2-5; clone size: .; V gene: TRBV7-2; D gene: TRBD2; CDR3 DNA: TGTGCCAGCAGCTTGTTGGGACTAGCGGGGGTCCTGGGGACCCAGTACTTC; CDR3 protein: CASSLLGLAGVLGTQYF
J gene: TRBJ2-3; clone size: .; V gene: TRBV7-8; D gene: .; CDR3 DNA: TGTGCCAGCAGCTTGCTAGAAACACCCACAGATACGCAGTATTTT; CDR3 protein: CASSLLETPTDTQYF
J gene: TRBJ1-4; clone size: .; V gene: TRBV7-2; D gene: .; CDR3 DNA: TGTGCCAGCAAAGGGGCCCTTTGGGATGAAAAACTGTTTTTT; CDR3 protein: CASKGALWDEKLFF
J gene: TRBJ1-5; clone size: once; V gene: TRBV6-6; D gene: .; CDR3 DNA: TGTGCCAGCAGTCACTCGCCCCGGGACACCAATCAGCCCCAGCATTTT; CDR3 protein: CASSHSPRDTNQPQHF
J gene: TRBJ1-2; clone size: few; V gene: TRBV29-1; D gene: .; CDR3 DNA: TGCAGCGTTGAAGTCCCGGCCGGGGTCTATGGCTACACCTTC; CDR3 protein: CSVEVPAGVYGYTF
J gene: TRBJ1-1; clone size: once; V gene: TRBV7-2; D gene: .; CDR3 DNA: TGTGCCAGCAGCTTATCGCGGGGGCTTAGTTTCTTT; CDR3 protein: CASSLSRGLSFF
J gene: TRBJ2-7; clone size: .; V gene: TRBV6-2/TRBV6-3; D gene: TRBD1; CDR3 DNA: TGTGCCAGCAGTAATCCGGGACAGACCTACGAGCAGTACTTC; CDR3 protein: CASSNPGQTYEQYF
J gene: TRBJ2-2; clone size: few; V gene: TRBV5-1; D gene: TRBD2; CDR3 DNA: TGCGCCACCCGACTAGCGGGGGACACCGGGGAGCTGTTTTTT; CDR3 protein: CATRLAGDTGELFF
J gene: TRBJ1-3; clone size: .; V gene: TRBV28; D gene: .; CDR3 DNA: TGTGCCAGCAGCTCCCCCAGGAGGGAGATCTCTGGAAACACCATATATTTT; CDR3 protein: CASSSPRREISGNTIYF
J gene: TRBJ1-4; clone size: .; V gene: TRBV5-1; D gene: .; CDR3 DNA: TGCGCCAGCAGCTTCGGGGGGGTAGGTGAAAAACTGTTTTTT; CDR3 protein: CASSFGGVGEKLFF
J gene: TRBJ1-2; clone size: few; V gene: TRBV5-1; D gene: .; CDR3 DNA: TGCGCCAGCAGCTCGGACATCTATGGCTACACCTTC; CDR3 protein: CASSSDIYGYTF
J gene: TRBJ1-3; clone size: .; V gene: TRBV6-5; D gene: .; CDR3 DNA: TGTGCCAGCGGTTCGGCTGGAAACACCATATATTTT; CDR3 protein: CASGSAGNTIYF
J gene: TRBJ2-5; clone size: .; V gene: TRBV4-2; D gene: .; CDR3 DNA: TGTGCCAGCAGCCAAGACCCGAGGGAGACCCAGTACTTC; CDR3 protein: CASSQDPRETQYF
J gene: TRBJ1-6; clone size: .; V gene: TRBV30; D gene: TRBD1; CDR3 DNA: TGTGCCTGGAGGGAGGGGGGACAGGGCGTCTCACCCCTCCACTTT; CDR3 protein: CAWREGGQGVSPLHF
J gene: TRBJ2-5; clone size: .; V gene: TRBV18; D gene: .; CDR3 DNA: TGTGCCAGCTCACCACAACTGACAGGGACTGTTCAAGAGACCCAGTACTTC; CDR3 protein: CASSPQLTGTVQETQYF
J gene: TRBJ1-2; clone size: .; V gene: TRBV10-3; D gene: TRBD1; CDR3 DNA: TGTGCCATCAGTGAGCCGTCCGGACAGGCTCTAGCGGGCTACACCTTC; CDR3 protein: CAISEPSGQALAGYTF
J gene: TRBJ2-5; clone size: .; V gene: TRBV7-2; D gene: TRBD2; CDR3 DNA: TGTGCCAGCAGCTTAGTGCTAGCGGGGTCGGAGACCCAGTACTTC; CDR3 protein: CASSLVLAGSETQYF
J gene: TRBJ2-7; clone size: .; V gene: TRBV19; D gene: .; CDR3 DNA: TGTGCCAGTTGCAATAGGAGACTTCGTGGGTACGAGCAGTACTTC; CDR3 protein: CASCNRRLRGYEQYF
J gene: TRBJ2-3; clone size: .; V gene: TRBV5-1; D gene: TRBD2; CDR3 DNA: TGCGCCAGCAGCTTCCGGACTAGCGGCAGCACAGATACGCAGTATTTT; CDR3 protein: CASSFRTSGSTDTQYF
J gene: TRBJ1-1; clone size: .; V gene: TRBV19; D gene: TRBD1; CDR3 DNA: TGTGCCAGCACCCCGGGACAGGGCTCCTTGAACACTGAAGCTTTCTTT; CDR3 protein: CASTPGQGSLNTEAFF
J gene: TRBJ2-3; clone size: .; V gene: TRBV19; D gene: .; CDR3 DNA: TGTGCCAGTACCGGCGGGGAAAGTAACACAGATACGCAGTATTTT; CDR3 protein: CASTGGESNTDTQYF
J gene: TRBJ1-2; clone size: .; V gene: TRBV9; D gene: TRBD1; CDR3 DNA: TGTGCCAGCAGCCCGGGACAGGGAATCTATGGCTACACCTTC; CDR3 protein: CASSPGQGIYGYTF
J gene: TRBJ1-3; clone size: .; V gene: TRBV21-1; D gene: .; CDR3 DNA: TGTGCCAGCAGCGCAGAGGCCTCTCCACGAAATGCTGGAAACACCATATATTTT; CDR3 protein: CASSAEASPRNAGNTIYF
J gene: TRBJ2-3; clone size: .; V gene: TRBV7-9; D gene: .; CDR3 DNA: TGTGCCAGCAGCTTAGGATCTAGCGAGGGCACAGATACGCAGTATTTT; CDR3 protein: CASSLGSSEGTDTQYF
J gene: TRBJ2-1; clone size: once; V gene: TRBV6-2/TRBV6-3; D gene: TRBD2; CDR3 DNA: TGTGCCAGCAGTTACACCTTGGCGGGGGGGGAGTTCTTC; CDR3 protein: CASSYTLAGGEFF
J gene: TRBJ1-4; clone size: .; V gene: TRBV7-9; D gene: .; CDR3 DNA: TGTGCCAGCAGCTCTCTTGCGGACATCTGGGCGAATGAAAAACTGTTTTTT; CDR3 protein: CASSSLADIWANEKLFF
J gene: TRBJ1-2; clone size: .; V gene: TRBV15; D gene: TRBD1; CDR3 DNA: TGTGCCACCTCTCGTCCCCAGGGGACAGCACACTTC; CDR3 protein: CATSRPQGTAHF
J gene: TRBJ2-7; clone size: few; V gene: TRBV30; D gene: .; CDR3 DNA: TGTGCCTGGAGAGAAGGAACAGGGTACGAGCAGTACTTC; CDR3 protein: CAWREGTGYEQYF
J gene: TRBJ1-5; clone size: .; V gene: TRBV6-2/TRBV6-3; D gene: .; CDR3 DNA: TGTGCCAGCAGCTCCTCGAGGAACCATCAGCCCCAGCATTTT; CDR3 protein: CASSSSRNHQPQHF
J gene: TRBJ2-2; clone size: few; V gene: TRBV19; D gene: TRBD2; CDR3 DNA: TGTGCCACCTCTAGCGGGAGATCGAACACCGGGGAGCTGTTTTTT; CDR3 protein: CATSSGRSNTGELFF
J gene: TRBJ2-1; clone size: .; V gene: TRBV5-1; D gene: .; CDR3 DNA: TGCGCCAGCAGCCCTGGGGGGTGGGGCAGCTCCTACAATGAGCAGTTCTTC; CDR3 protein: CASSPGGWGSSYNEQFF
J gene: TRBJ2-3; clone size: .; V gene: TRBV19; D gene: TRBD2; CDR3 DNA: TGTGCCAGTGGGCAACTAGCGGGCCCCACAGATACGCAGTATTTT; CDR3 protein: CASGQLAGPTDTQYF
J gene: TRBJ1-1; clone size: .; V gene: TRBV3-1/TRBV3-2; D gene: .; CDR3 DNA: TGTGCCAGCAGGGGCCGTGCAGCTAAGAACACTGAAGCTTTCTTT; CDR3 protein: CASRGRAAKNTEAFF
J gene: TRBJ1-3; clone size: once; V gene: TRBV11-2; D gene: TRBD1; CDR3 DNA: TGTGCCAGCAGCTTACGGGACAGGTCAAACACCATATATTTT; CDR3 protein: CASSLRDRSNTIYF
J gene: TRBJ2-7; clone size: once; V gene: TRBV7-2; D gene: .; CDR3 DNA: TGTGCCAGCAGCCCCCGAAGACAGGAAATCTACGAGCAGTACTTC; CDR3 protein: CASSPRRQEIYEQYF
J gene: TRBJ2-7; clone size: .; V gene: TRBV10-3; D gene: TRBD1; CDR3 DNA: TGTGCCATCAGTGAGCTGGGGACAGGGGGCAGCGAGCAGTACTTC; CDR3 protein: CAISELGTGGSEQYF
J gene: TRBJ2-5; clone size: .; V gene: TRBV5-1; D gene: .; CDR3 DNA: TGCGCCAGCAGTAAAGCGGGTCAAGAGACCCAGTACTTC; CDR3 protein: CASSKAGQETQYF
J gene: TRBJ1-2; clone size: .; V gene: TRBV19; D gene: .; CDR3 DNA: TGTGCCAGTAGTAGAGACGCGAACCCCCACTATGGCTACACCTTC; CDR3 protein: CASSRDANPHYGYTF
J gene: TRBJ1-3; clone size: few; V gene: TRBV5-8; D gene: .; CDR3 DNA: TGTGCCAGCAGCACCCTCCCGGGGGGGCGGTCTGGAAACACCATATATTTT; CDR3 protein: CASSTLPGGRSGNTIYF
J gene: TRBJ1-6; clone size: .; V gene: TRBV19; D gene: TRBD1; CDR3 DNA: TGTGCCAGTAGTAGACAGGGCTGGGATTCACCCCTCCACTTT; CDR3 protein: CASSRQGWDSPLHF